Below, 25 T cell receptor beta chains from the same sample are listed, as sequenced in a study of tissue T cells after allogeneic stem cell transplantation. Documented time point: mouse harvest day 14 after allogeneic transplant. Mouse grafts combined 10^7 T-cell-depleted bone marrow cells with 10^6 splenic CD5+ T cells. Sequencing used immunoSEQ multiplex PCR; TCRdb keeps in-frame clones, though not all of them. The table lists about 1,100 clones, about 44% of them singletons. The sequenced material came from spleen. These receptors were obtained from a female BALB/c mouse given C57BL/6 T cells with graft-versus-host disease after an allogeneic hematopoietic cell transplant.

Note on this clone: Gene names denote mouse genes. The CDR3 is cut off 1 residue early in the read; its end comes from the germline J gene. V gene TRBV5 combines with J gene TRBJ2-1, with 10 bases identical to TRBD1. V lost 4 bases and J lost 7; bases outside the gene matches: 4. Germline-derived CDR1 and CDR2 are LGHNA and YNLKQL (reference sequence). CDR3 length equals 14 residues. The CDR3 is CASSPGQGTAEQFF. The CDR3 bases that were read are TGTGCCAGCAGCCCGGGACAGGGGACAGCTGAGCAGTTC.

This clone was found a few times. All gene names here are mouse names. From the germline J gene comes the end of the CDR3, since the read stops 1 residue before it. The chain employs TRBV16 and TRBJ2-4, with 7 nucleotides matching TRBD2. Looked up from germline, CDR1 is SGHSA and CDR2 is FRNQAP. V was clipped by 4 bases and J by 7 bases; unmatched bases: 5. The CDR3 extends over 13 amino acids. The chain's CDR3 is CASSSGLEDTLYF. The CDR3 DNA, read in part, is TGTGCAAGCAGCTCAGGACTGGAGGACACCTTGTAC.

Turning to this clone: Genes here carry mouse names. From the germline J gene comes the end of the CDR3, since the read stops 1 residue before it. The chain joins TRBV3 to TRBJ2-1; 10 bases are shared with TRBD2. V gave up 4 bases and J gave up 5 bases; unmatched junction bases: 5. The V gene's germline CDR1 is SNHLY and CDR2 FYNGKV (reference sequence). CDR3 size: 15 residues. The CDR3 bases that were read are TGTGCCAGCAGCTCAGGACTGGGGGTCCATGCTGAGCAGTTC. Residues: CASSSGLGVHAEQF. The CDR3 as a whole reads CASSSGLGVHAEQFF.

Only one count was recorded for this clone. These gene names are mouse names. The read ends 1 residue shy of where the CDR3 ends; the end is completed using the germline J gene. The chain couples TRBV3 to TRBJ2-2; no definite D call. The CDR3 is made up of 14 amino acids. Germline V gives CDR1 SNHLY, CDR2 FYNGKV (reference sequence). The V end was cut by 6 bases, the J end by 3 bases, with 11 bases between. The CDR3 DNA, read in part, is TGTGCCAGCAGTCTCGGGCGGGACACCGGGCAGCTCTAC. It yields the protein CASSLGRDTGQLY. The full CDR3 sequence reads CASSLGRDTGQLYF.

On this clone itself: Gene names are mouse gene names. The missing CDR3 end, 1 residue past where the read stops, is filled in from the germline J gene. The J gene is TRBJ2-3, the V gene TRBV5; maybe TRBD1 (6 bases). Per germline, CDR1 LGHNA and CDR2 YNLKQL (reference sequence). CDR3 length: 16 amino acids. Trimming took off 2 bases at V and 0 bases at J, with 12 bases between the two ends. The CDR3 here is CASSQSGTLSAETLYF. Partial CDR3 DNA: TGTGCCAGCAGCCAATCCGGGACACTTAGTGCAGAAACGCTGTAT.

This clone was counted only a few times. Germline and genes: mouse. The read ends 1 residue before the CDR3 terminus; that terminus is restored from the germline J gene. The chain uses TRBV3 and TRBJ2-7; 8 bases agree with TRBD2. This CDR3 has 14 amino acids. Germline trimming cut 2 bases from V and 3 bases from J; bases unmatched to any gene: 3. Germline CDR1 and CDR2: SNHLY and FYNGKV (reference sequence). The CDR3 bases that were read are TGTGCCAGCAGCTTACTCTGGGGGGACTATGAACAGTAC. Translation gives CASSLLWGDYEQY. The complete CDR3 reads CASSLLWGDYEQYF. The entire variable domain, with the rest obtained from reference TRBV3 and TRBJ2-7, is as follows: GPKVLQIPSHQIIDMGQMVTLNCDPVSNHLYFYWYKQILGQQMEFLVNFYNGKVMEKSKLFKDQFSVERPDGSYFTLKIQPTALEDSAVYFCASSLLWGDYEQYFGPGTRLTVL.

Sample share makes this clone large. Mouse names are used for the genes. With the read ending 1 residue before the CDR3 end, the germline J gene is used to fill in that end. The rearrangement links TRBV16 to TRBJ2-2; D perhaps matches TRBD1 (5 bases). This CDR3 contains 15 residues. The V end lost 0 bases, the J end lost 3 bases, and 8 bases lay between the germline ends. Germline V gives CDR1 SGHSA, CDR2 FRNQAP. This CDR3 is CASSLDPRDTGQLYF. Incomplete CDR3 DNA: TGTGCAAGCAGCTTAGATCCCAGGGACACCGGGCAGCTCTAC.

This clone was observed a few times. Mouse names are used for the genes. The missing CDR3 end, 1 residue past where the read stops, is filled in from the germline J gene. The chain carries TRBV5 and TRBJ2-3; 7 nucleotides agree with TRBD2. This CDR3 has 17 residues. CDR1 and CDR2 (germline): LGHNA, YNLKQL (reference sequence). J gave up 0 bases and V 0 bases, and 6 bases lay outside the gene matches. CDR3 DNA, as far as it was read: TGTGCCAGCAGCCAAGAGGGCTGGGGGTCTAGTGCAGAAACGCTGTAT. Its protein is CASSQEGWGSSAETLY. The complete CDR3 protein is CASSQEGWGSSAETLYF.

A word on this clone: The gene names here belong to mouse. The read halts 1 residue ahead of the CDR3 end, with the missing end drawn from the germline J gene. V usage is TRBV3 and J usage is TRBJ2-2, with 8 bases lining up with TRBD1. The trim removed 2 bases at V and 5 bases at J, leaving 1 base unmatched. The germline V gene encodes CDR1 SNHLY and CDR2 FYNGKV (reference sequence). The CDR3 spans 14 residues. The CDR3 here is CASSLTGGTGQLYF. The DNA read from the CDR3 is TGTGCCAGCAGCTTAACAGGGGGGACCGGGCAGCTCTAC.

A note on this clone: Mouse gene names apply. The read terminates 1 residue ahead of where the CDR3 ends, so the germline J gene completes it. V and J are TRBV16 and TRBJ1-4; D is undetermined. CDR1 is SGHSA and CDR2 is FRNQAP in the germline V gene. The length of the CDR3 is 11 residues. Trimming pared 6 bases from V and 5 bases from J, leaving 4 bases between. This CDR3 reads CASSHNERLFF. The sequenced part of the CDR3 DNA is TGTGCAAGCAGTCATAACGAAAGATTATTT.

This clone is large (0.1 to 1%) in the sample. The genes and germline here are from mouse. The read terminates 1 residue before the CDR3 end, so the remaining end is supplied by the germline J gene. The chain is built from TRBV26 and TRBJ2-7; D unclear. Trimming took 4 bases from V and 3 from J, leaving 13 bases between them. The CDR3 loop spans 14 amino acids. In germline, CDR1 is KGHPV, CDR2 FQNQEV (reference sequence). Incomplete CDR3 DNA: TGTGCCAGCAGTCCCGGACGGGTAATCTATGAACAGTAC. Translation gives CASSPGRVIYEQY. Given in full, the CDR3 is CASSPGRVIYEQYF.

Notes on this clone: Mouse germline and gene names are used. The read ends 1 residue early relative to the CDR3; the germline J gene fills the gap. This chain joins TRBV13-1 and TRBJ2-2; no definite D call. Trimming removed 2 bases at V and 0 bases at J, with 5 bases between. The CDR3 loop spans 14 amino acids. Germline values: CDR1 NSHNY, CDR2 SYGAGN. The sequenced part of the CDR3 DNA is TGTGCCAGCAGTGAAAGGTCAAACACCGGGCAGCTCTAC. Protein: CASSERSNTGQLY. The whole CDR3 sequence is CASSERSNTGQLYF.

Points on this clone: Gene names and germline match the mouse. The read halts 1 residue ahead of the CDR3 end, with the missing end drawn from the germline J gene. The chain carries TRBV26 and TRBJ2-1, with 9 bases matching TRBD1. V shed 7 bases and J 4 bases; nucleotides not matched to a gene: 2. The V gene's germline CDR1 is KGHPV and CDR2 FQNQEV (reference sequence). The length of the CDR3 is 13 residues. The chain's CDR3 is CASTGTGYAEQFF. Incomplete CDR3 DNA: TGTGCCAGCACGGGGACAGGGTATGCTGAGCAGTTC.

Concerning this clone itself: All gene names here are mouse names. Read coverage stops 1 residue before the CDR3 terminus; the germline J gene supplies the remainder. V gene TRBV31 combines with J gene TRBJ1-1; D not resolved. This CDR3 has 14 residues. Germline CDR1 is GKSSPN and CDR2 is SITVG. V lost 0 bases to trimming and J lost 0 bases, with 8 bases between them. CDR3: CAWSLNNANTEVFF. The part of the CDR3 DNA that was read is TGTGCCTGGAGTCTAAACAATGCAAACACAGAAGTCTTC.

Notes on this clone: These gene names are mouse names. The missing CDR3 end, 1 residue past where the read stops, is filled in from the germline J gene. V is TRBV13-1 and J is TRBJ2-7, with 8 bases fitting TRBD2. Germline loops: CDR1 NSHNY, CDR2 SYGAGN. The J segment lost 4 bases and the V segment lost 5 bases, leaving 8 bases of the junction unmatched. The CDR3 totals 14 residues. CDR3 DNA, as far as it was read: TGTGCCAGCAGACAACTGGGGGTCCAATATGAACAGTAC. Its protein product is CASRQLGVQYEQY. In full, the CDR3 is CASRQLGVQYEQYF.

A remark on this clone: One end of the junction is discordant with germline, which a read error may explain. The gene names here belong to mouse. The CDR3 end falls 1 residue outside the read, so it is completed with the germline J gene. This chain uses TRBV1 with TRBJ2-1, with TRBD2 identical over 10 bases. Looked up from germline, CDR1 is NSQYPW and CDR2 is LRSPGD (reference sequence). The CDR3 sequence is 15 residues long. Incomplete CDR3 DNA: TGCACCTGCTGTGCAGCTGGGGGGGCCTATGCTGAGCAGTTC. Translated: CTCCAAGGAYAEQF. The CDR3 as a whole reads CTCCAAGGAYAEQFF.

This clone was seen a handful of times. Gene labels here are mouse ones. The read ends 1 residue before the CDR3 terminus; that terminus is restored from the germline J gene. This rearrangement joins TRBV5 to TRBJ1-5; possible D gene TRBD1, 6 bases. CDR3 size: 14 residues. Per the germline V gene, CDR1 is LGHNA and CDR2 is YNLKQL (reference sequence). The V gene lost 3 bases and the J gene lost 1 base, with 7 bases spanning the gap. The CDR3 loop is CASSHQGNNQAPLF. CDR3 DNA (partial): TGTGCCAGCAGCCATCAGGGGAACAACCAGGCTCCGCTT.

Of note for this clone: Each gene name is a mouse one. The read terminates 1 residue ahead of where the CDR3 ends, so the germline J gene completes it. The identical CDR3 is also encoded by other nucleotide sequences in the sample. This chain links TRBV2 with TRBJ2-7; 12 nucleotides agree with TRBD2. Germline CDR1 LGHNA, CDR2 YSYQKL. This CDR3 has 16 amino acids. V trimming: 0 bases; J trimming: 7 bases; junction bases outside the gene matches: 7. CDR3: CASSQDPGLGGREQYF. The sequenced part of the CDR3 DNA is TGTGCCAGCAGCCAAGATCCGGGACTGGGGGGACGGGAACAGTAC.

On this clone: Mouse gene names apply. From the germline J gene comes the end of the CDR3, since the read stops 1 residue before it. This chain joins TRBV2 and TRBJ2-5; D remains ambiguous. CDR3 length equals 14 residues. Trimming pared 4 bases from V and 0 bases from J, leaving 8 bases between. The V gene's germline CDR1 is LGHNA and CDR2 YSYQKL. The covered CDR3 bases are TGTGCCAGCAGCCGCGGCAGTAACCAAGACACCCAGTAC. Translation: CASSRGSNQDTQY. The full CDR3 reads CASSRGSNQDTQYF.

Regarding this clone: One junction end does not reproduce the germline sequence, and a read error may be involved. Gene names follow the mouse nomenclature. The read is 1 residue too short to cover the CDR3 end, so that end is filled in from the germline J gene. V usage is TRBV16 and J usage is TRBJ1-2; D gene unclear. Germline V gives CDR1 SGHSA, CDR2 FRNQAP. The CDR3 extends over 15 amino acids. CDR3 bases read: TGTGCAAGCACCTTAGATCCAGGCACAAACTCCGACTACACC. It is translated as CASTLDPGTNSDYT. From start to end, the CDR3 is CASTLDPGTNSDYTF. Using reference TRBV16 and TRBJ1-2 for the parts outside the CDR3, the full variable domain is NAGVIQTPRHKVTGKGQEATLWCEPISGHSAVFWYRQTIVQGLEFLTYFRNQAPIDDSGMPKERFSAQMPNQSHSTLKIQSTQPQDSAVYLCASTLDPGTNSDYTFGSGTRLLVI.

On this clone: Genes here carry mouse names. From the germline J gene comes the end of the CDR3, since the read stops 1 residue before it. The rearrangement links TRBV1 to TRBJ2-1; 9 positions match TRBD2. The CDR3 spans 15 residues. Germline V lookup: CDR1 NSQYPW, CDR2 LRSPGD (reference sequence). The V segment lost 2 bases and the J segment 3 bases; nucleotides outside the gene matches: 2. CDR3 amino acids: CTCSARWGGYAEQFF. CDR3 bases read: TGCACCTGCAGTGCACGCTGGGGGGGCTATGCTGAGCAGTTC. Complete variable domain (other parts from reference TRBV1 and TRBJ2-1): VTLLEQNPRWRLVPRGQAVNLRCILKNSQYPWMSWYQQDLQKQLQWLFTLRSPGDKEVKSLPGADYLATRVTDTELRLQVANMSQGRTLYCTCSARWGGYAEQFFGPGTRLTVL.

This clone has more than one count but fewer than ten. Genes and germline come from the mouse. The read terminates 1 residue before the CDR3 end, so the remaining end is supplied by the germline J gene. This chain uses TRBV19 with TRBJ2-5; 11 bases agree with TRBD2. The CDR3 length is 15 residues. Germline assignment: CDR1 FNHDT and CDR2 SITEND (reference sequence). Losses at the gene ends were 5 bases for V and 0 bases for J; bases not matched to a gene: 2. CDR3 amino acids: CASRRLGGNQDTQYF. CDR3 DNA, as far as it was read: TGTGCCAGCAGAAGACTGGGGGGGAACCAAGACACCCAGTAC. Full variable domain (rest looked up from reference TRBV19 and TRBJ2-5): GGIITQTPKFLIGQEGQKLTLKCQQNFNHDTMYWYRQDSGKGLRLIYYSITENDLQKGDLSEGYDASREKKSSFSLTVTSAQKNEMAVFLCASRRLGGNQDTQYFGPGTRLLVL.

A note on this clone: Mouse gene names apply. The read terminates 1 residue before the CDR3 end, so the remaining end is supplied by the germline J gene. This chain links TRBV4 with TRBJ1-1; D unresolved. This CDR3 region has 13 residues. V lost 5 bases and J lost 3, with 10 bases in between. The V gene's germline CDR1 is LGHDT and CDR2 YNNKQL (reference sequence). CDR3 residues: CASSPGRDTEVFF. The covered CDR3 bases are TGTGCCAGCAGCCCGGGCCGGGACACAGAAGTCTTC.

As for this clone: These gene names are mouse names. The CDR3 end lies 1 residue beyond the end of the read and is filled in from the germline J gene. V gene TRBV26 combines with J gene TRBJ1-1; 11 bases are shared with TRBD1. Germline loops: CDR1 KGHPV, CDR2 FQNQEV (reference sequence). The V segment lost 6 bases and the J segment 0 bases; nucleotides outside the gene matches: 3. This CDR3 contains 15 residues. The part of the CDR3 DNA that was read is TGTGCCAGCAGGCCGGGACAGGGGGCAAACACAGAAGTCTTC. It codes for CASRPGQGANTEVF. The CDR3 as a whole reads CASRPGQGANTEVFF.

Regarding this clone: Gene names are mouse gene names. Read data end 1 residue before the CDR3 end; the end is taken from the germline J gene. V gene TRBV13-2 combines with J gene TRBJ1-4; the match to TRBD1 covers 8 bases. CDR1 and CDR2 from the germline V gene are NNHNN and SYGAGS (reference sequence). V trimming: 1 base; J trimming: 2 bases; junction bases outside the gene matches: 1. CDR3 length: 15 amino acids. CDR3 DNA (partial): TGTGCCAGCGGTGATAGGACAGGGTCCAACGAAAGATTATTT. Translating gives CASGDRTGSNERLF. The full CDR3 protein is CASGDRTGSNERLFF.